These T cell receptor beta chains were read from a single sample in a study of control samples from healthy donors and cancer patients. Using immunoSEQ multiplex PCR, the repertoire was profiled, and TCRdb retains in-frame clones only, with some absent. The sample records 120,000 or so clones, roughly 90% being singletons. The specimen was blood. These receptors all come from a man aged 50-59 years in good health. Both conserved end residues are part of each CDR3. A D gene is named only where the DNA matches it firmly. Rows give clone size only sometimes, using once, few, many, or a class for an expanded clone.

V gene: TRBV6-4; clone size: -; D gene: -; J gene: TRBJ1-3; CDR3 protein: CASPSQQGTGNTIYF; CDR3 DNA: TGTGCCAGCCCCTCCCAACAGGGAACTGGAAACACCATATATTTT
V gene: TRBV5-4; clone size: -; D gene: -; J gene: TRBJ1-6; CDR3 protein: CASSSGGTYNSPLHF; CDR3 DNA: TGTGCCAGCAGCTCCGGGGGGACCTATAATTCACCCCTCCACTTT
V gene: TRBV5-1; clone size: once; D gene: -; J gene: TRBJ1-2; CDR3 protein: CASSLGGGTNYGYTF; CDR3 DNA: TGCGCCAGCAGCCTGGGCGGGGGGACCAACTATGGCTACACCTTC
V gene: TRBV27; clone size: -; D gene: -; J gene: TRBJ1-1; CDR3 protein: CASRGDRRNTEAFF; CDR3 DNA: TGTGCCAGCAGAGGAGACAGGCGGAACACTGAAGCTTTCTTT
V gene: TRBV19; clone size: -; D gene: TRBD1; J gene: TRBJ1-1; CDR3 protein: CASSMRGPVNTEAFF; CDR3 DNA: TGTGCCAGTAGTATGAGGGGGCCGGTGAACACTGAAGCTTTCTTT
V gene: TRBV7-6; clone size: few; D gene: TRBD1; J gene: TRBJ2-7; CDR3 protein: CASSLDRGGSYEQYF; CDR3 DNA: TGTGCCAGCAGCTTAGATCGAGGGGGCTCGTACGAGCAGTACTTC
V gene: TRBV29-1; clone size: -; D gene: -; J gene: TRBJ1-2; CDR3 protein: CSADSGYTF; CDR3 DNA: TGCAGTGCCGACAGTGGCTACACCTTC
V gene: TRBV7-2; clone size: -; D gene: -; J gene: TRBJ1-3; CDR3 protein: CASSLVPPSSGNTIYF; CDR3 DNA: TGTGCCAGCAGCTTAGTTCCTCCTAGCTCTGGAAACACCATATATTTT
V gene: TRBV29-1; clone size: -; D gene: -; J gene: TRBJ1-1; CDR3 protein: CSVGGVGTEAFF; CDR3 DNA: TGCAGCGTTGGGGGGGTCGGCACTGAAGCTTTCTTT
V gene: TRBV5-1; clone size: -; D gene: TRBD2; J gene: TRBJ2-2; CDR3 protein: CASSRGDSGELTGELFF; CDR3 DNA: TGCGCCAGCAGCCGGGGGGATAGCGGGGAGCTCACCGGGGAGCTGTTTTTT
V gene: TRBV10-3; clone size: -; D gene: -; J gene: TRBJ2-7; CDR3 protein: CAISDEGGDYEQYF; CDR3 DNA: TGTGCCATCAGTGATGAGGGGGGAGACTACGAGCAGTACTTC
V gene: TRBV9; clone size: -; D gene: -; J gene: TRBJ2-1; CDR3 protein: CASSPPGFSYNEQFF; CDR3 DNA: TGTGCCAGCAGTCCCCCAGGGTTCTCCTACAATGAGCAGTTCTTC
V gene: TRBV15; clone size: -; D gene: TRBD1; J gene: TRBJ1-5; CDR3 protein: CATSQPGTGVNQPQHF; CDR3 DNA: TGTGCCACCAGCCAACCGGGGACAGGGGTTAATCAGCCCCAGCATTTT
V gene: TRBV19; clone size: -; D gene: -; J gene: TRBJ2-1; CDR3 protein: CASSIGTGNEQFF; CDR3 DNA: TGTGCCAGTAGTATAGGTACTGGCAATGAGCAGTTCTTC
V gene: TRBV19; clone size: -; D gene: -; J gene: TRBJ2-5; CDR3 protein: CASSPDKVSRLGGTQYF; CDR3 DNA: TGTGCCAGTAGTCCCGATAAAGTCAGCCGACTGGGGGGGACCCAGTACTTC
V gene: TRBV16; clone size: -; D gene: -; J gene: TRBJ1-2; CDR3 protein: CASSQYRRDPPNVSTF; CDR3 DNA: TGTGCCAGCAGCCAATATCGGAGGGACCCCCCTAACGTTAGCACCTTC
V gene: TRBV5-1; clone size: -; D gene: -; J gene: TRBJ1-1; CDR3 protein: CASSLDGRTEAFF; CDR3 DNA: TGCGCCAGCAGCTTGGATGGTCGGACTGAAGCTTTCTTT
V gene: TRBV11-2; clone size: -; D gene: -; J gene: TRBJ2-1; CDR3 protein: CASSLNEQFF; CDR3 DNA: TGTGCCAGCAGCTTAAATGAGCAGTTCTTC
V gene: TRBV18; clone size: -; D gene: -; J gene: TRBJ1-1; CDR3 protein: CASSPKRAVNTEAFF; CDR3 DNA: TGTGCCAGCTCACCAAAGAGGGCAGTGAACACTGAAGCTTTCTTT
V gene: TRBV7-9; clone size: -; D gene: -; J gene: TRBJ1-1; CDR3 protein: CASSLSPRDVNTEAFF; CDR3 DNA: TGTGCCAGCAGCTTATCTCCCAGGGATGTGAACACTGAAGCTTTCTTT
V gene: TRBV5-8; clone size: -; D gene: -; J gene: TRBJ2-7; CDR3 protein: CASSYKGLSSYEQYF; CDR3 DNA: TGTGCCAGCAGCTACAAGGGACTTAGCTCCTACGAGCAGTACTTC
V gene: TRBV7-6; clone size: -; D gene: -; J gene: TRBJ2-2; CDR3 protein: CASSSRGGTFNTGELFF; CDR3 DNA: TGTGCCAGCAGCTCAAGAGGGGGTACTTTTAACACCGGGGAGCTGTTTTTT
V gene: TRBV15; clone size: -; D gene: -; J gene: TRBJ2-7; CDR3 protein: CATSRAQGANEQYF; CDR3 DNA: TGTGCCACCAGCAGAGCACAGGGCGCCAACGAGCAGTACTTC
V gene: TRBV5-6; clone size: -; D gene: -; J gene: TRBJ2-5; CDR3 protein: CASSFGLREGETQYF; CDR3 DNA: TGTGCCAGCAGCTTCGGCCTCAGGGAAGGAGAGACCCAGTACTTC
V gene: TRBV5-1; clone size: -; D gene: TRBD1; J gene: TRBJ1-5; CDR3 protein: CASGGGQDSNQPQHF; CDR3 DNA: TGCGCCAGCGGGGGCGGACAGGACAGCAATCAGCCCCAGCATTTT
V gene: TRBV27; clone size: once; D gene: -; J gene: TRBJ1-1; CDR3 protein: CASSLRAASRTEAFF; CDR3 DNA: TGTGCCAGCAGTTTAAGGGCAGCCTCGAGGACTGAAGCTTTCTTT
V gene: TRBV6-6; clone size: -; D gene: -; J gene: TRBJ1-2; CDR3 protein: CASSRSRDYGYTF; CDR3 DNA: TGTGCCAGCAGTCGCTCAAGGGACTATGGCTACACCTTC
V gene: TRBV19; clone size: -; D gene: TRBD1; J gene: TRBJ1-2; CDR3 protein: CASSIQGADHGYTF; CDR3 DNA: TGTGCCAGTAGTATCCAGGGGGCGGACCATGGCTACACCTTC
V gene: TRBV3-1/TRBV3-2; clone size: few; D gene: TRBD1; J gene: TRBJ2-2; CDR3 protein: CASSPGTGGTGELFF; CDR3 DNA: TGTGCCAGCAGCCCCGGGACAGGGGGCACCGGGGAGCTGTTTTTT
V gene: TRBV7-8; clone size: -; D gene: -; J gene: TRBJ1-1; CDR3 protein: CASSRVETEAFF; CDR3 DNA: TGTGCCAGCAGCCGGGTGGAAACTGAAGCTTTCTTT
V gene: TRBV5-1; clone size: -; D gene: -; J gene: TRBJ1-4; CDR3 protein: CASSLNSREEEKLFF; CDR3 DNA: TGCGCCAGCAGCTTAAATAGCAGGGAAGAAGAAAAACTGTTTTTT
V gene: TRBV5-1; clone size: -; D gene: TRBD2; J gene: TRBJ2-1; CDR3 protein: CASSLVLSGGNEQFF; CDR3 DNA: TGCGCCAGCAGCTTGGTCTTAAGCGGGGGCAATGAGCAGTTCTTC
V gene: TRBV4-2; clone size: -; D gene: -; J gene: TRBJ2-1; CDR3 protein: CASSQAAGYTANLGEQFF; CDR3 DNA: TGTGCCAGCAGCCAAGCAGCCGGCTACACGGCGAATCTCGGAGAGCAGTTCTTC
V gene: TRBV19; clone size: -; D gene: TRBD1; J gene: TRBJ1-5; CDR3 protein: CASSMGGQGSYQPQHF; CDR3 DNA: TGTGCCAGTAGTATGGGGGGACAGGGTAGTTATCAGCCCCAGCATTTT
V gene: TRBV5-1; clone size: -; D gene: TRBD1; J gene: TRBJ1-2; CDR3 protein: CASSLSGQGADYGYTF; CDR3 DNA: TGCGCCAGCAGCTTGTCCGGACAGGGGGCTGACTATGGCTACACCTTC
V gene: TRBV12-3/TRBV12-4; clone size: -; D gene: -; J gene: TRBJ2-7; CDR3 protein: CASSQETGTEQYF; CDR3 DNA: TGTGCCAGCAGTCAAGAAACAGGGACGGAGCAGTACTTC
V gene: TRBV29-1; clone size: -; D gene: TRBD1; J gene: TRBJ2-3; CDR3 protein: CSVRQGHTDTQYF; CDR3 DNA: TGCAGCGTCCGACAGGGACACACAGATACGCAGTATTTT
V gene: TRBV6-1; clone size: -; D gene: -; J gene: TRBJ1-1; CDR3 protein: CASSEEERNTEAFF; CDR3 DNA: TGTGCCAGCAGTGAAGAGGAGCGGAACACTGAAGCTTTCTTT
V gene: TRBV5-1; clone size: -; D gene: TRBD1; J gene: TRBJ2-5; CDR3 protein: CASSPTGGIETQYF; CDR3 DNA: TGCGCCAGCAGCCCAACAGGGGGGATCGAGACCCAGTACTTC
V gene: TRBV5-1; clone size: -; D gene: -; J gene: TRBJ1-4; CDR3 protein: CASSLAGATNEKLFF; CDR3 DNA: TGCGCCAGCAGCTTGGCAGGGGCAACTAATGAAAAACTGTTTTTT
V gene: TRBV10-3; clone size: -; D gene: TRBD2; J gene: TRBJ2-1; CDR3 protein: CAISLAGSYNEQFF; CDR3 DNA: TGTGCCATCAGTCTAGCGGGGAGCTACAATGAGCAGTTCTTC
V gene: TRBV6-6; clone size: -; D gene: TRBD1; J gene: TRBJ2-7; CDR3 protein: CASSAGTGVPYEQYF; CDR3 DNA: TGTGCCAGCAGTGCCGGGACAGGGGTCCCCTACGAGCAGTACTTC
V gene: TRBV2; clone size: -; D gene: TRBD2; J gene: TRBJ2-3; CDR3 protein: CASSRLAGGLTDTQYF; CDR3 DNA: TGTGCCAGCAGTAGACTAGCGGGGGGCCTCACAGATACGCAGTATTTT
V gene: TRBV2; clone size: -; D gene: TRBD1; J gene: TRBJ2-4; CDR3 protein: CASSTGQENIQYF; CDR3 DNA: TGTGCCAGCAGCACGGGACAGGAAAACATTCAGTACTTC
V gene: TRBV29-1; clone size: -; D gene: -; J gene: TRBJ2-1; CDR3 protein: CSVLDNEQFF; CDR3 DNA: TGCAGCGTTTTAGACAATGAGCAGTTCTTC
V gene: TRBV3-1/TRBV3-2; clone size: few; D gene: -; J gene: TRBJ1-5; CDR3 protein: CASSQDRNQPQHF; CDR3 DNA: TGTGCCAGCAGCCAGGACCGCAATCAGCCCCAGCATTTT
V gene: TRBV7-9; clone size: -; D gene: -; J gene: TRBJ1-6; CDR3 protein: CASSFLTEYNSPLHF; CDR3 DNA: TGTGCCAGCAGCTTTCTGACAGAGTATAATTCACCCCTCCACTTT
V gene: TRBV6-2/TRBV6-3; clone size: -; D gene: -; J gene: TRBJ1-1; CDR3 protein: CASSYDDYEAFF; CDR3 DNA: TGTGCCAGCAGTTATGACGACTATGAAGCTTTCTTT
V gene: TRBV13; clone size: -; D gene: TRBD2; J gene: TRBJ2-7; CDR3 protein: CATSQRGPPYEQYF; CDR3 DNA: TGTGCCACTTCCCAGCGGGGTCCCCCCTACGAGCAGTACTTC
V gene: TRBV11-2; clone size: -; D gene: TRBD1; J gene: TRBJ1-1; CDR3 protein: CASSLDRVNTEAFF; CDR3 DNA: TGTGCCAGCAGCCTCGACAGGGTGAACACTGAAGCTTTCTTT
V gene: TRBV7-2; clone size: -; D gene: -; J gene: TRBJ2-3; CDR3 protein: CASSLGVAADTQYF; CDR3 DNA: TGTGCCAGCAGCTTAGGGGTAGCGGCAGATACGCAGTATTTT
V gene: TRBV6-2/TRBV6-3; clone size: -; D gene: TRBD2; J gene: TRBJ2-3; CDR3 protein: CASSLRTSGELIDTQYF; CDR3 DNA: TGTGCCAGCAGTTTGCGGACTAGCGGGGAGCTCATAGATACGCAGTATTTT
V gene: TRBV7-9; clone size: -; D gene: -; J gene: TRBJ1-5; CDR3 protein: CASSFAGPGPNQPQHF; CDR3 DNA: TGTGCCAGCAGCTTCGCGGGGCCGGGGCCCAATCAGCCCCAGCATTTT